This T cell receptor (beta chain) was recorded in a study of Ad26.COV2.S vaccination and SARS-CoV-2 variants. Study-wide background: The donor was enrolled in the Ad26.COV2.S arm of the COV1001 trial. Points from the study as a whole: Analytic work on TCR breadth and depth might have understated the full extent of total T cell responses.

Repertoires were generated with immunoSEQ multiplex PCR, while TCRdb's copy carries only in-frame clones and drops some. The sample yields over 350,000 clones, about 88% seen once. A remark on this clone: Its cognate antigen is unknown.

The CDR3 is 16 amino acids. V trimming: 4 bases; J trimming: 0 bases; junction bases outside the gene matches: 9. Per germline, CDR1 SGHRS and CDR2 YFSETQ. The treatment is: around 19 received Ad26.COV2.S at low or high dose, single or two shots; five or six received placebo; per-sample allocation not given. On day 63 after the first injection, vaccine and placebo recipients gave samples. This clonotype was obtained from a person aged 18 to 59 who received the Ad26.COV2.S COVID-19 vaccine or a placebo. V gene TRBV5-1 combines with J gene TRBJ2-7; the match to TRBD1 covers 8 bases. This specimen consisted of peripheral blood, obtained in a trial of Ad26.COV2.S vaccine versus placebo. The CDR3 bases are TGCGCCAGCAGCCCACAATTGACAGGGGACTCCTACGAGCAGTACTTC. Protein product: CASSPQLTGDSYEQYF.